These T cell receptor beta chains were read from a single sample in a study of OX40 agonist ivuxolimab in advanced cancers. TCRdb's table, derived via immunoSEQ multiplex PCR, lists solely in-frame clones and lacks some. The data show 30,000 to 40,000 clones, about nine tenths seen once. The input for sequencing was CD4+ or CD8+ T cells sorted from blood, taken in a trial of the OX40 agonist ivuxolimab. All receptors come from an adult with an advanced solid tumor such as melanoma, head and neck, liver or kidney cancer. CDR3s include the opening cysteine and the closing phenylalanine or tryptophan. A D gene is named only where the DNA matches it firmly. Clone size, where shown, is once, few, many, or a class for clones that have expanded.

abundance	v_gene	d_gene	j_gene	CDR3aa	CDR3nt
NA	TRBV7-3	TRBD1	TRBJ2-1	CASSSGTGANEQFF	TGTGCCAGCAGCTCCGGGACAGGGGCAAATGAGCAGTTCTTC
few	TRBV7-2	NA	TRBJ2-7	CASSLTTGQQQYF	TGTGCCAGCAGCTTAACGACAGGCCAACAGCAGTACTTC
NA	TRBV10-3	NA	TRBJ2-2	CAISESGGANTGELFF	TGTGCCATCAGTGAGTCGGGCGGCGCGAACACCGGGGAGCTGTTTTTT
NA	TRBV28	NA	TRBJ2-7	CASNPPGSAEREQYF	TGTGCCAGCAATCCCCCAGGATCAGCGGAGCGCGAGCAGTACTTC
NA	TRBV7-9	NA	TRBJ1-1	CASSASRIGTEAFF	TGTGCCAGCAGCGCCAGCCGCATAGGCACTGAAGCTTTCTTT
once	TRBV19	NA	TRBJ1-4	CASRFPGDQDEKLFF	TGTGCCAGTAGGTTTCCAGGCGACCAGGATGAAAAACTGTTTTTT
NA	TRBV28	NA	TRBJ2-1	CASSSGIHEQFF	TGTGCCAGCAGCTCGGGGATTCATGAGCAGTTCTTC
NA	TRBV6-6	NA	TRBJ2-5	CASSYREETQYF	TGTGCCAGCAGTTACAGGGAAGAGACCCAGTACTTC
NA	TRBV27	NA	TRBJ1-5	CASSYDSNQPQHF	TGTGCCAGCAGTTATGACAGCAATCAGCCCCAGCATTTT
once	TRBV11-2	NA	TRBJ1-2	CASSPRAAHPHGYTF	TGTGCCAGCAGCCCCAGGGCAGCCCATCCCCATGGCTACACCTTC
NA	TRBV28	NA	TRBJ2-7	CASSRGPYEQYF	TGTGCCAGCAGCCGGGGACCCTACGAGCAGTACTTC
once	TRBV7-8	TRBD2	TRBJ2-3	CASSFSGRAETDTQYF	TGTGCCAGCAGTTTTAGCGGGAGGGCCGAAACAGATACGCAGTATTTT
NA	TRBV11-2	NA	TRBJ1-1	CASSLGGQGSTEAFF	TGTGCCAGCAGCTTAGGTGGTCAGGGGAGCACTGAAGCTTTCTTT
once	TRBV18	NA	TRBJ1-1	CASSRVSRETEAFF	TGTGCCAGCTCACGAGTATCCAGGGAGACTGAAGCTTTCTTT
NA	TRBV28	NA	TRBJ2-7	CASSLESREQYF	TGTGCCAGCAGTTTAGAGTCTCGCGAGCAGTACTTC
NA	TRBV2	NA	TRBJ2-5	CATDTKGETQYF	TGTGCCACTGACACCAAGGGAGAGACCCAGTACTTC
NA	TRBV6-1	TRBD1	TRBJ2-6	CASSEDRGHAGANVLTF	TGTGCCAGCAGTGAGGACAGGGGGCACGCTGGGGCCAACGTCCTGACTTTC
NA	TRBV11-1	NA	TRBJ2-5	CASSTITGRNQETQYF	TGTGCCAGCAGCACAATCACCGGACGGAACCAAGAGACCCAGTACTTC
NA	TRBV2	NA	TRBJ1-1	CASSEKLDEAFF	TGTGCCAGCAGTGAAAAATTGGATGAAGCTTTCTTT
once	TRBV19	NA	TRBJ1-5	CASGSTGYQPQHF	TGTGCCAGTGGGTCTACAGGCTATCAGCCCCAGCATTTT
few	TRBV10-3	NA	TRBJ1-1	CAISESTGAAFF	TGTGCCATCAGTGAGTCAACGGGGGCTGCTTTCTTT
NA	TRBV18	TRBD1	TRBJ1-2	CASSLRTTGQDYGYTF	TGTGCCAGCTCACTCCGGACCACCGGACAGGACTATGGCTACACCTTC
NA	TRBV5-6	TRBD1	TRBJ1-4	CASSIDHRGSGEKLFF	TGTGCCAGCAGCATAGACCACAGGGGGTCAGGTGAAAAACTGTTTTTT
NA	TRBV28	NA	TRBJ1-4	CASRGGREKLFF	TGTGCCAGCCGAGGGGGGCGAGAAAAACTGTTTTTT
NA	TRBV5-4	NA	TRBJ2-5	CASSLGRQETQYF	TGTGCCAGCAGCTTGGGCAGACAAGAGACCCAGTACTTC
NA	TRBV19	TRBD2	TRBJ2-3	CASSVGAGAPDTQYF	TGTGCCAGTAGCGTCGGAGCGGGAGCCCCAGATACGCAGTATTTT
NA	TRBV7-6	NA	TRBJ2-5	CASSLGLVETQYF	TGTGCCAGCAGCTTAGGTCTAGTGGAGACCCAGTACTTC
few	TRBV4-3	NA	TRBJ2-2	CASSQRGYTGELFF	TGCGCCAGCAGCCAAAGGGGTTACACCGGGGAGCTGTTTTTT
NA	TRBV5-1	NA	TRBJ2-5	CASSLGRTQETQYF	TGCGCCAGCAGCTTGGGTAGGACTCAAGAGACCCAGTACTTC
NA	TRBV7-2	TRBD2	TRBJ2-3	CASSLGGAGERQYF	TGTGCCAGCAGCTTAGGAGGGGCGGGGGAACGGCAGTATTTT
NA	TRBV7-9	NA	TRBJ2-6	CASSLSFPSGANVLTF	TGTGCCAGCAGCTTAAGTTTTCCCTCTGGGGCCAACGTCCTGACTTTC
NA	TRBV4-2	NA	TRBJ2-7	CASSQGGTYEQYF	TGTGCCAGCAGCCAAGGGGGAACCTACGAGCAGTACTTC
once	TRBV5-6	TRBD2	TRBJ2-2	CASSFGVAGDGELFF	TGTGCCAGCAGCTTTGGGGTCGCGGGAGATGGGGAGCTGTTTTTT
once	TRBV6-1	NA	TRBJ1-5	CASSEFTSNQPQHF	TGTGCCAGCAGTGAATTTACTAGCAATCAGCCCCAGCATTTT
NA	TRBV6-1	TRBD1	TRBJ2-7	CASSEAGTGTYEQYF	TGTGCCAGCAGTGAAGCCGGGACAGGGACCTACGAGCAGTACTTC
few	TRBV29-1	NA	TRBJ2-7	CSVQETGLWDAEQYF	TGCAGCGTTCAAGAAACTGGCCTTTGGGACGCCGAGCAGTACTTC
few	TRBV10-3	NA	TRBJ1-2	CAISEGGVYGYTF	TGTGCCATCAGTGAGGGAGGAGTCTATGGCTACACCTTC
NA	TRBV6-6	TRBD1	TRBJ2-7	CASRSRDSSYEQYF	TGTGCCAGCAGATCAAGGGACAGCTCCTACGAGCAGTACTTC
NA	TRBV28	NA	TRBJ1-5	CASSLSVPYSNQPQHF	TGTGCCAGCAGTCTCTCAGTCCCGTATAGCAATCAGCCCCAGCATTTT
NA	TRBV5-5	NA	TRBJ2-6	CASSLRNGANVLTF	TGTGCCAGCAGCTTGCGGAATGGGGCCAACGTCCTGACTTTC
NA	TRBV29-1	TRBD1	TRBJ1-1	CSGGRGDTEAFF	TGCAGCGGGGGCAGGGGGGACACTGAAGCTTTCTTT
NA	TRBV7-9	TRBD1	TRBJ2-5	CASSTRTGAETQYF	TGTGCCAGCAGCACCCGGACAGGGGCTGAGACCCAGTACTTC